The 20 T cell receptor beta chains given below trace back to one sample, sequenced in a study of T cells expressing NK-cell markers. TCRdb re-called the 5' RACE reads and shows each CDR3 protein once, DNA omitted. There are more than 400,000 distinct CDR3 sequences in the sample, with 7.3% held by the top ten. Material: blood T cells: a sorted CD56 or NKG2C T cell subset, CD4+ or CD8+ T cells, or bulk PBMC T cells (not recorded which). These receptors all stem from a woman between 18 and 69 years old in good health.

The chain links TRBV25-1 to TRBJ1-1; the D call from TCRdb, TRBD1, cannot be confirmed without DNA. CDR3 length: 15 amino acids. Germline V gene sequence: CDR1 MGHDK, CDR2 SYGVNS. CDR3 protein: CASSEVGGAGTEAFF.

This chain links TRBV5-4 with TRBJ2-5; TCRdb's D call, TRBD1, is unchecked because there is no DNA. Per the germline V gene, CDR1 is SGHNT and CDR2 is YYREEE (reference sequence). The CDR3 consists of 16 residues. The CDR3 loop reads CASSLVYGALQETQYF.

The CDR3 sequence: CAWKGGGGRTEAFF. V is TRBV30 and J is TRBJ1-1; TCRdb designates TRBD1, a call that cannot be tested without DNA. From germline, CDR1 is GTSNPN and CDR2 SVGIG (reference sequence). The CDR3 has 14 amino acids.

The chain links TRBV29-1 to TRBJ1-1; absent DNA, TCRdb's TRBD1 call cannot be checked. CDR1 SQVTM and CDR2 ANQGSEA come from the germline V gene. The CDR3 sequence is 14 residues long. This CDR3 reads CSVGAPTGGNEAFF.

The V gene is TRBV12-3 or TRBV12-4, the J gene TRBJ2-3; TCRdb calls TRBD2, which cannot be checked without DNA. CDR3 length: 15 amino acids. Here the CDR3 reads CASSPSGRALDTQYF.

The chain has TRBV5-1 and TRBJ1-3. The CDR3 runs 14 residues. Germline V CDR1 and CDR2: SGHRS, YFSETQ. This CDR3 reads CASSRDSSGNTIYF.

The chain uses TRBV12-5 and TRBJ2-2. The CDR3 spans 13 residues. Germline CDR1 LGHNT, CDR2 FRNRAP. The chain's CDR3 is CASGPHGTGELFF.

The chain joins TRBV4-2 to TRBJ2-4; the TCRdb call, TRBD2, lacks DNA for checking. The germline CDR1 and CDR2 sequences are LGHNA and YNFKEQ. This CDR3 is built from 15 residues. The CDR3: CASSQSGGTSNIQYF.

The chain recombines TRBV20-1 with TRBJ2-1; the TCRdb D gene call, TRBD1, has no DNA to confirm it. The CDR3 is 17 residues long. Germline assignment: CDR1 DFQATT and CDR2 SNEGSKA (reference sequence). This CDR3 reads CSARSTPGPPAYNEQFF.

The chain uses TRBV6-5 and TRBJ2-7; TCRdb outputs TRBD1, but without DNA this stays unchecked. CDR3 size: 15 residues. Looked up from germline, CDR1 is MNHEY and CDR2 is SVGAGI. CDR3 loop: CASSYRDRGTYEQYF.

The rearrangement links TRBV12-3 or TRBV12-4 to TRBJ2-4; the TCRdb call, TRBD1, lacks DNA for checking. This CDR3 contains 12 residues. This CDR3 reads CASSPGDNIQYF.

V is TRBV4-2 and J is TRBJ1-1; TCRdb gives TRBD1 as the D gene, but with no DNA this cannot be confirmed. Looked up from germline, CDR1 is LGHNA and CDR2 is YNFKEQ. The CDR3 contains 16 residues. The CDR3 spells CASSPDSAPLNTEAFF.

This chain connects TRBV3-1 to TRBJ2-1; the TCRdb D gene call, TRBD2, has no DNA to confirm it. Germline loops: CDR1 LGHDT, CDR2 YNNKEL (reference sequence). The CDR3 is made up of 18 amino acids. CDR3: CASSQLWSSGTSYNEQFF.

V and J are TRBV5-6 and TRBJ2-7; TCRdb's assignment of TRBD1 cannot be checked, as there is no DNA. The CDR3 has 14 residues. Per germline, CDR1 SGHDT and CDR2 YYEEEE. CDR3: CASSWGTGAYEQYF.

The chain's CDR3 is CASSLMGLSGANVLTF. The V call is TRBV7-3, the J call TRBJ2-6. CDR1 and CDR2 from the germline V gene are SGHTA and FQGTGA. The CDR3 is 16 residues long.

The rearrangement links TRBV7-2 to TRBJ2-7. This CDR3 region has 12 residues. CDR1 SGHTA and CDR2 FQGNSA come from the germline V gene. CDR3: CASSFGSYEQYF.

The chain is built from TRBV5-5 and TRBJ2-2; TCRdb's D gene call, TRBD2, goes unchecked for lack of DNA. Germline V CDR1 and CDR2: SGHKS, YYEKEE (reference sequence). CDR3 size: 16 residues. Here the CDR3 reads CASSSGPPTNTGELFF.

This rearrangement joins TRBV5-1 to TRBJ1-5; without DNA, the TCRdb call of TRBD1 cannot be checked. Per the germline V gene, CDR1 is SGHRS and CDR2 is YFSETQ. This CDR3 contains 14 residues. The CDR3: CASSFLGGDQPQHF.

The CDR3 sequence is CASSLQGVETEAFF. The gene calls are TRBV12-3 or TRBV12-4 and TRBJ1-1; the TCRdb D gene call, TRBD1, has no DNA to confirm it. The CDR3 is 14 residues long.

The chain has TRBV19 and TRBJ2-1. CDR1 is LNHDA and CDR2 is SQIVND in the germline V gene (reference sequence). This CDR3 is 15 amino acids long. CDR3 region: CASSILSGPSNEQFF.